The 30 T cell receptor beta chains presented below share a single source sample, sequenced in a study of somatic mutations in cytotoxic T cells in rheumatoid arthritis. TCRdb keeps only in-frame clones here, not all; method: immunoSEQ multiplex PCR. The sample gives 15,000 to 20,000 clones, more than 65% of which show up once; roughly a tenth is in the top ten. Sequenced: CD8+ T cells sorted from blood. Receptor source: a woman in her 50s in good health.

The chain carries TRBV5-6 and TRBJ1-5, with a weak D call TRBD1 (5 bases). This CDR3 comprises 15 residues. Germline values: CDR1 SGHDT, CDR2 YYEEEE. V lost 1 base and J 0 bases, leaving 8 bases between the germline ends. DNA of the CDR3: TGTGCCAGCAGCTTGTGGCAGGGTAGCAATCAGCCCCAGCATTTT. Protein product: CASSLWQGSNQPQHF.

The rearrangement uses TRBV15 and TRBJ2-2; 9 positions agree with TRBD1. The V gene's germline CDR1 is LNHNV and CDR2 YYDKDF (reference sequence). The CDR3 is 18 amino acids. J was trimmed by 0 bases and V by 0 bases; bases with no gene match: 5. CDR3 DNA: TGTGCCACCAGCAGAGATCAGGGACAGGGATCGAACACCGGGGAGCTGTTTTTT. Its translation is CATSRDQGQGSNTGELFF. The variable domain in full, with the rest retrieved from reference TRBV15 and TRBJ2-2, is DAMVIQNPRYQVTQFGKPVTLSCSQTLNHNVMYWYQQKSSQAPKLLFHYYDKDFNNEADTPDNFQSRRPNTSFCFLDIRSPGLGDTAMYLCATSRDQGQGSNTGELFFGEGSRLTVL.

Here the CDR3 reads CASSIAGTGAYEQYF. CDR3 nucleotide sequence: TGTGCCAGCAGCATCGCAGGGACAGGGGCCTACGAGCAGTACTTC. The rearrangement uses TRBV11-2 and TRBJ2-7, with 10 bases that match TRBD1. The germline CDR1 and CDR2 sequences are SGHAT and FQNNGV. The CDR3 spans 15 residues. V shed 5 bases and J 2 bases; nucleotides not matched to a gene: 6. Based on the CDR3 plus reference TRBV11-2 and TRBJ2-7, the full variable domain is EAGVAQSPRYKIIEKRQSVAFWCNPISGHATLYWYQQILGQGPKLLIQFQNNGVVDDSQLPKDRFSAERLKGVDSTLKIQPAKLEDSAVYLCASSIAGTGAYEQYFGPGTRLTVT.

The chain has TRBV9 and TRBJ1-2; 10 bases align to TRBD1. Germline values: CDR1 SGDLS, CDR2 YYNGEE. V lost 3 bases and J lost 6; bases outside the gene matches: 8. The CDR3 contains 15 residues. CDR3 sequence: CASSESGTGDNGYTF. The CDR3 DNA reads as TGTGCCAGCAGCGAATCCGGGACAGGGGATAATGGCTACACCTTC.

This clone was seen a single time. V gene TRBV11-2 combines with J gene TRBJ2-5, with D possibly matching TRBD2 (6 bases). V dropped 5 bases and J dropped 2 bases, with 15 bases sitting between them. The CDR3 consists of 15 residues. Germline V gene lookup returns CDR1 SGHAT and CDR2 FQNNGV. The CDR3 here is CASSLLGGRQETQYF. CDR3 sequence (DNA): TGTGCCAGCAGCCTCTTGGGAGGAAGACAAGAGACCCAGTACTTC.

The chain is built from TRBV28 and TRBJ1-2, with 8 bases identical to TRBD1. Looked up from germline, CDR1 is MDHEN and CDR2 is SYDVKM. The CDR3 has 14 residues. V shed 4 bases and J 4 bases; nucleotides not matched to a gene: 5. CDR3 sequence reads: CASSYGQGAYGYTF. The CDR3 nucleotides read TGTGCCAGCAGTTACGGACAGGGCGCCTATGGCTACACCTTC.

This clone appeared a single time. V usage is TRBV6-5 and J usage is TRBJ1-1, with D possibly TRBD1 on 6 matching bases. Trimming shortened V by 0 bases and J by 4 bases, and 12 bases separated the two germline ends. CDR3 length equals 15 residues. Germline CDR1 MNHEY, CDR2 SVGAGI. CDR3 sequence: CASSYSGRGATEAFF. Here the CDR3 DNA reads TGTGCCAGCAGTTACTCGGGCCGGGGGGCCACTGAAGCTTTCTTT.

The J gene is TRBJ2-1, the V gene TRBV4-3; 8 bases map to TRBD2. V lost 2 bases, J lost 8 bases, and 5 bases stayed unmatched. The CDR3 loop spans 14 amino acids. CDR1 LGHNA and CDR2 YSLEER come from the germline V gene. The CDR3 here is CASSQSGLAHEQFF. CDR3 DNA: TGCGCCAGCAGCCAAAGTGGACTAGCCCATGAGCAGTTCTTC.

This clone was counted only a few times. The chain uses TRBV10-3 and TRBJ2-1; 10 positions match TRBD2. Per the germline V gene, CDR1 is ENHRY and CDR2 is SYGVKD. The CDR3 sequence is 15 residues long. The J segment lost 6 bases and the V segment lost 3 bases, leaving 5 bases of the junction unmatched. In nucleotides, the CDR3 is TGTGCCATCAGTGAAGGGGTAGCGGGAGGCAATGAGCAGTTCTTC. Translating it yields CAISEGVAGGNEQFF.

The chain recombines TRBV2 with TRBJ1-1; TRBD1 is a possible D gene (6 bases). The CDR3 is 13 residues long. Germline loops: CDR1 SNHLY, CDR2 FYNNEI. Trimming removed 8 bases from V and 2 bases from J, with 12 bases in between. DNA of the CDR3: TGTGCCAGCGGGGGGGCAAGAAACACTGAAGCTTTCTTT. It is translated as CASGGARNTEAFF.

This clone has just a few counts. This CDR3 is CASSQGGVGQPQHF. The CDR3 DNA reads TGTGCCAGCAGCCAAGGGGGGGTCGGTCAGCCCCAGCATTTT. This chain links TRBV14 with TRBJ1-5, with D perhaps TRBD1 (5 bases). Trimming took 1 base from V and 6 from J, leaving 10 bases between them. Germline V gene lookup returns CDR1 SGHDN and CDR2 FVKESK. This CDR3 contains 14 residues.

This rearrangement joins TRBV10-2 to TRBJ1-2, with D uncertain. Germline V gene lookup returns CDR1 WSHSY and CDR2 SAAADI. The CDR3 contains 14 residues. The germline V and J ends were trimmed by 0 bases and 3 bases, with 8 bases remaining between them. The CDR3 reads CASSESPGHYGYTF. DNA for the CDR3: TGCGCCAGCAGTGAGTCCCCGGGTCACTATGGCTACACCTTC.

The rearrangement joins TRBV11-2 to TRBJ2-4, with D perhaps assigned TRBD1 or TRBD2 (6 bases each). This CDR3 region has 18 residues. Germline V gene sequence: CDR1 SGHAT, CDR2 FQNNGV. V lost 0 bases, J lost 8 bases, and 23 bases lay in between. The CDR3 sequence: CASSLDGGPGPGVDIQYF. The CDR3 DNA is TGTGCCAGCAGCTTAGATGGGGGCCCGGGGCCGGGGGTTGACATTCAGTACTTC.

Of note for this clone: The same CDR3 also results from other DNA sequences found in this sample. The CDR3 DNA is TGTGCCAGCAGCGAGTGGGGAAACACAGATACGCAGTATTTT. It codes for CASSEWGNTDTQYF. The V gene is TRBV2, the J gene TRBJ2-3; D gene uncertain. CDR1 SNHLY and CDR2 FYNNEI come from the germline V gene. The V end lost 6 bases, the J end lost 2 bases, and 12 bases lay between the germline ends. The CDR3 length is 14 residues.

This clone has a single count. The J gene is TRBJ2-1, the V gene TRBV7-9; D is perhaps TRBD1 or TRBD2 (5 bases each). Germline assignment: CDR1 SEHNR and CDR2 FQNEAQ (reference sequence). This CDR3 spans 17 amino acids. Trimming removed 0 bases from V and 4 bases from J, with 16 bases in between. The CDR3 spells CASSLARGAGKYNEQFF. CDR3 sequence (DNA): TGTGCCAGCAGCTTAGCTCGAGGGGCAGGGAAGTACAATGAGCAGTTCTTC.

This clone was detected only a few times. The chain couples TRBV28 to TRBJ1-5; D gene uncertain. From germline, CDR1 is MDHEN and CDR2 SYDVKM. The length of the CDR3 is 12 residues. Trimming took off 3 bases at V and 4 bases at J, with 4 bases between the two ends. In DNA, the CDR3 is TGTGCCAGCAGTTTGGGGAATCAGCCCCAGCATTTT. Its protein is CASSLGNQPQHF.

J is TRBJ1-1 and V is TRBV7-2; the D is unclear. Germline V gene data show CDR1 as SGHTA and CDR2 as FQGNSA. There are 13 residues in the CDR3. The V gene lost 6 bases and the J gene lost 1 base, with 9 bases spanning the gap. The CDR3 reads CASRVTRNTEAFF. In DNA, the CDR3 is TGTGCCAGCAGAGTCACAAGGAACACTGAAGCTTTCTTT.

The chain links TRBV7-8 to TRBJ2-3; no definite D call. The V end was cut by 1 base, the J end by 3 bases, with 8 bases between. The length of the CDR3 is 14 residues. Germline values: CDR1 SGHVS, CDR2 FQNEAQ. This CDR3 is CASSLEDGTDTQYF. CDR3 sequence (DNA): TGTGCCAGCAGCTTAGAGGACGGAACAGATACGCAGTATTTT.

A few counts support this clone. The rearrangement links TRBV20-1 to TRBJ1-1; no reliable D call. Germline V gene data show CDR1 as DFQATT and CDR2 as SNEGSKA (reference sequence). The ends were cut back, 6 bases at V and 0 bases at J, with 5 bases in the middle. The CDR3 runs 11 residues. CDR3 DNA: TGCAGTGCAGACATGAACACTGAAGCTTTCTTT. The encoded protein is CSADMNTEAFF.

This clone has a single count. The J gene is TRBJ1-6, the V gene TRBV28, with 7 bases identical to TRBD1. Looked up from germline, CDR1 is MDHEN and CDR2 is SYDVKM. J lost 10 bases, V lost 5 bases, and 8 bases had no gene match. CDR3 length equals 14 residues. In nucleotides, the CDR3 is TGTGCCAGCAGTAAAAACAGGGGAGGGTCACCCCTCCACTTT. Amino acids: CASSKNRGGSPLHF.

The V gene is TRBV5-4, the J gene TRBJ2-1, with 8 bases identical to TRBD2. This CDR3 is built from 15 residues. V dropped 3 bases and J dropped 8; count of bases not matched to a gene: 10. Germline loops: CDR1 SGHNT, CDR2 YYREEE (reference sequence). DNA of the CDR3: TGTGCCAGCAGCTCCAGAGCGGGAGCCGGGGATGAGCAGTTCTTC. Amino acids: CASSSRAGAGDEQFF.

The chain links TRBV5-4 to TRBJ2-1; D not certain. The CDR3 spans 13 residues. The V and J ends lost 2 bases and 8 bases respectively, with 11 bases between them. The germline gives CDR1 SGHNT, CDR2 YYREEE (reference sequence). The CDR3 bases are TGTGCCAGCAGCTTCAATCCCGGCGATGAGCAGTTCTTC. Translating it yields CASSFNPGDEQFF.

This clone counts as medium-sized. V and J are TRBV10-2 and TRBJ2-7; 7 positions match TRBD2. The germline V gene has CDR1 WSHSY and CDR2 SAAADI. The CDR3 covers 13 residues. Trimming cost V 6 bases and J 5 bases; bases outside gene matches: 7. CDR3 DNA sequence: TGCGCCAGCAGGACTAGCCTTCGGGACGAGCAGTACTTC. Translation: CASRTSLRDEQYF.

The chain uses TRBV7-6 and TRBJ2-1; D unresolved. The CDR3 extends over 11 amino acids. Trimming left V 5 bases short and J 8 bases short, with 7 bases between. Germline values: CDR1 SGHVS, CDR2 FNYEAQ. The CDR3: CASSPLDEQFF. The CDR3, as DNA: TGTGCCAGCAGCCCCTTGGATGAGCAGTTCTTC.

As DNA, the CDR3 is TGTGCCAGTAGGTCTAAGTGGGCAGAATTCAATGAGCAGTTCTTC. This codes for CASRSKWAEFNEQFF. This chain joins TRBV19 and TRBJ2-1; no clear D gene. CDR1 is LNHDA and CDR2 is SQIVND in the germline V gene (reference sequence). V lost 6 bases to trimming and J lost 6 bases, with 18 bases between them. The CDR3 sequence is 15 residues long. The variable domain in full, completed from reference TRBV19 and TRBJ2-1, reads DGGITQSPKYLFRKEGQNVTLSCEQNLNHDAMYWYRQDPGQGLRLIYYSQIVNDFQKGDIAEGYSVSREKKESFPLTVTSAQKNPTAFYLCASRSKWAEFNEQFFGPGTRLTVL.

This clone was counted once. DNA of the CDR3: TGTGCCAGCAGCTTGAAGAGGATAGGGGGCGCCGGCACTGAAGCTTTCTTT. This sequence encodes CASSLKRIGGAGTEAFF. This sequence joins TRBV7-8 and TRBJ1-1; 7 nucleotides match TRBD1. Losses at the gene ends were 3 bases for V and 4 bases for J; bases not matched to a gene: 14. This CDR3 comprises 17 residues. The germline V gene has CDR1 SGHVS and CDR2 FQNEAQ. Combining the CDR3 with reference TRBV7-8 and TRBJ1-1 gives the whole variable domain GAGVSQSPRYKVAKRGQDVALRCDPISGHVSLFWYQQALGQGPEFLTYFQNEAQLDKSGLPSDRFFAERPEGSVSTLKIQRTQQEDSAVYLCASSLKRIGGAGTEAFFGQGTRLTVV.

The V call is TRBV2, the J call TRBJ2-1, with no clear D. CDR1 is SNHLY, CDR2 FYNNEI, per germline. The CDR3 is 16 amino acids. V gave up 6 bases and J gave up 0 bases, with 15 bases separating them. The CDR3 sequence is CASRTVPGVSYNEQFF. The CDR3 DNA reads as TGTGCCAGCAGGACTGTACCGGGCGTCTCCTACAATGAGCAGTTCTTC.

The chain carries TRBV7-9 and TRBJ2-5; D may be TRBD1 or TRBD2 (6 bases each). Trimming took 2 bases from V and 5 from J, leaving 15 bases between them. CDR1 and CDR2 (germline): SEHNR, FQNEAQ (reference sequence). This CDR3 spans 15 amino acids. CDR3 DNA sequence: TGTGCCAGCAGCTTAAGGGGGGAGCCTCGGGAGACCCAGTACTTC. It translates to CASSLRGEPRETQYF.

The chain joins TRBV7-7 to TRBJ2-7; either TRBD1 or TRBD2 may fit D (6 bases each). The CDR3 has 14 amino acids. Trimming pared 1 base from V and 7 bases from J, leaving 14 bases between. Looked up from germline, CDR1 is SSHAT and CDR2 is FNYEAQ (reference sequence). The CDR3 DNA is TGTGCCAGCAGCTTAGATCCGGGGGCGGGAGAGCAGTACTTC. Protein product: CASSLDPGAGEQYF. The whole variable domain, remainder taken from reference TRBV7-7 and TRBJ2-7, is GAGVSQSPRYKVTKRGQDVTLRCDPISSHATLYWYQQALGQGPEFLTYFNYEAQPDKSGLPSDRFSAERPEGSISTLTIQRTEQRDSAMYRCASSLDPGAGEQYFGPGTRLTVT.

The chain combines TRBV7-9 with TRBJ2-5, with D unclear. Germline CDR1 reads SEHNR; CDR2 reads FQNEAQ (reference sequence). Trimming left V 2 bases short and J 2 bases short, with 9 bases between. The CDR3 spans 14 residues. The CDR3 loop is CASSLLTLQETQYF. In DNA, the CDR3 is TGTGCCAGCAGCTTACTGACACTACAAGAGACCCAGTACTTC.